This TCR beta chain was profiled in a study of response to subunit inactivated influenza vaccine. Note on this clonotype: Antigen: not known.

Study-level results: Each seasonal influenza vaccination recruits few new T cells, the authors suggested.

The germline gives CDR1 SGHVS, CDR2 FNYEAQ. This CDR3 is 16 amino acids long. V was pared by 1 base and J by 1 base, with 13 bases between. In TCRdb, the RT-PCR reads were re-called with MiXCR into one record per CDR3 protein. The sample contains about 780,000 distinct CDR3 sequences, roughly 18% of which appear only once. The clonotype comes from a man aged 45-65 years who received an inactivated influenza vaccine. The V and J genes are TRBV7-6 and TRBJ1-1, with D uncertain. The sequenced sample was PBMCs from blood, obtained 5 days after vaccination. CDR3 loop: CASSLGWGGKNTEAFF. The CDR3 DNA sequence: TGTGCCAGCAGCTTAGGTTGGGGAGGGAAGAACACTGAAGCTTTCTTT.